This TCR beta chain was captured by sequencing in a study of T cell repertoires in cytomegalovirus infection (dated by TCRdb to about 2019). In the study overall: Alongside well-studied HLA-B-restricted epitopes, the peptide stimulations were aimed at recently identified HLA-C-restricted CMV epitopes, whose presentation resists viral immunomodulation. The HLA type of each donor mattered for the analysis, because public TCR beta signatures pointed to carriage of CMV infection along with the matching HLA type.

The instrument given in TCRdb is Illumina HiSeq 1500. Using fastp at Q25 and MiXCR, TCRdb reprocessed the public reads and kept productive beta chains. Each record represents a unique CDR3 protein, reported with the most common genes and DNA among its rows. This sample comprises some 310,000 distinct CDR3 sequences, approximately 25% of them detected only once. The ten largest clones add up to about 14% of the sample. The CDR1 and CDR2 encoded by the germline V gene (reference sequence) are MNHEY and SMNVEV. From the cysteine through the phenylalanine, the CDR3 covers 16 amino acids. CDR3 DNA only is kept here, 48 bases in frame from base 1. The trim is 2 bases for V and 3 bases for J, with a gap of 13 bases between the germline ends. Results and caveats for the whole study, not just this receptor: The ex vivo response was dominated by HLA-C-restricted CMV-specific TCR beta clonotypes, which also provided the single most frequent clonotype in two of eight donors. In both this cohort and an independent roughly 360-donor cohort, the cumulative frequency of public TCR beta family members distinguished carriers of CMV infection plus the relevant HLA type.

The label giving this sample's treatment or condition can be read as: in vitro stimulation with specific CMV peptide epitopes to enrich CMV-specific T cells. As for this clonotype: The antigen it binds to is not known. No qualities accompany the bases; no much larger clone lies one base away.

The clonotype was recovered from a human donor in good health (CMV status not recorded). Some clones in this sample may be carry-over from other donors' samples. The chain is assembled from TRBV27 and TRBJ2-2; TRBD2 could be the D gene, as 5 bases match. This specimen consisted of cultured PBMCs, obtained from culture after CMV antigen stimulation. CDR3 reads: CASSLVGRWDTGELFF. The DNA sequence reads TGTGCCAGCAGTTTAGTGGGGAGATGGGACACCGGGGAGCTGTTTTTT.